This T cell receptor (beta chain) originates from a study of blood T cell repertoires in COVID-19. Germline V gene sequence: CDR1 LNHDA, CDR2 SQIVND (reference sequence). V dropped 5 bases and J dropped 5; count of bases not matched to a gene: 11. This CDR3 has 16 amino acids. TCRdb's copy holds only in-frame clones and misses some; the assay was immunoSEQ multiplex PCR. The table records 130,000 or so clones, about 91% of them present only once. The J gene is TRBJ1-2, the V gene TRBV19; 10 bases are a match to TRBD1. The receptor was derived from a man aged 50-60 years with acute or convalescent COVID-19. Sequencing was carried out using peripheral blood. The CDR3 loop reads CASSSVLGQGTYGYTF. CDR3 bases: TGTGCCAGTAGTTCTGTTTTGGGACAGGGGACTTATGGCTACACCTTC.